These 16 T cell receptor beta chains share one sample of origin, sequenced in a study of blood T cell repertoires in COVID-19. This table comes from immunoSEQ multiplex PCR, and its TCRdb copy is limited to in-frame clones, with some not included. The sample consists of hundreds of thousands of clones, roughly 90% of them appearing once. Source material: peripheral blood. The receptors were sampled from a man aged 40-55 years with acute or convalescent COVID-19.

This clone has a single count. CDR3 bases: TGTGCCAGTAGTATGTGGCTAGCGTTAGGGAATGAGCAGTTCTTC. It specifies CASSMWLALGNEQFF. The genes are TRBV19 and TRBJ2-1, with D perhaps matching TRBD2 (6 bases). Germline values: CDR1 LNHDA, CDR2 SQIVND (reference sequence). Trimming shortened V by 3 bases and J by 7 bases, and 16 bases separated the two germline ends. CDR3 length: 15 residues.

A note on this clone: This specimen includes other DNA sequences encoding the same CDR3. CDR3 nucleotide sequence: TGCGCCAGCAGCTTGGGAGCCCTGAACACTGAAGCTTTCTTT. Translation: CASSLGALNTEAFF. J is TRBJ1-1 and V is TRBV5-1; the D is unclear. The V gene lost 0 bases and the J gene lost 0 bases, with 6 bases spanning the gap. The germline gives CDR1 SGHRS, CDR2 YFSETQ. The CDR3 is made up of 14 amino acids.

V is TRBV11-2 and J is TRBJ1-5; 11 bases are shared with TRBD1. The J segment lost 7 bases and the V segment lost 5 bases, leaving 7 bases of the junction unmatched. The CDR3 is 15 residues long. Germline V CDR1 and CDR2: SGHAT, FQNNGV. The CDR3 coding sequence is TGTGCCAGCAGCCCAGGGACAGGGGGAGGGCAGCCCCAGCATTTT. Translation gives CASSPGTGGGQPQHF. Drawing the rest from reference TRBV11-2 and TRBJ1-5, the complete variable domain is EAGVAQSPRYKIIEKRQSVAFWCNPISGHATLYWYQQILGQGPKLLIQFQNNGVVDDSQLPKDRFSAERLKGVDSTLKIQPAKLEDSAVYLCASSPGTGGGQPQHFGDGTRLSIL.

The chain carries TRBV24-1 and TRBJ1-4; the match to TRBD1 covers 8 bases. J lost 10 bases, V lost 0 bases, and 12 bases had no gene match. In germline, CDR1 is KGHDR, CDR2 SFDVKD. CDR3 size: 17 residues. Here the CDR3 DNA reads TGTGCCACCAGTGATTTGCACCAGGACAGGGCAGGGGGAAAACTGTTTTTT. Translating gives CATSDLHQDRAGGKLFF.

Only one count was recorded for this clone. The rearrangement uses TRBV27 and TRBJ1-2; the match to TRBD1 covers 7 bases. Germline V gene sequence: CDR1 MNHEY, CDR2 SMNVEV (reference sequence). V lost 4 bases to trimming and J lost 5 bases; unmatched junction nucleotides: 4. The CDR3 extends over 13 amino acids. This chain's CDR3 is CASSWDSKYGYTF. The CDR3 nucleotides are TGTGCCAGCAGTTGGGACAGTAAATATGGCTACACCTTC.

This clone was counted a single time. The CDR3 sequence is CASSLLGGSVGQPQHF. As DNA, the CDR3 is TGTGCCAGCAGTTTATTAGGGGGTAGCGTGGGTCAGCCCCAGCATTTT. The rearrangement uses TRBV27 and TRBJ1-5, with a tentative D call TRBD1 (6 bases). Trimming took 1 base from V and 6 from J, leaving 16 bases between them. The CDR3 is 16 amino acids. CDR1 and CDR2 from the germline V gene are MNHEY and SMNVEV (reference sequence).

This chain joins TRBV7-2 and TRBJ2-5; 8 positions match TRBD1. The CDR3 sequence is 16 residues long. V dropped 0 bases and J dropped 1; count of bases not matched to a gene: 4. Germline V gene data show CDR1 as SGHTA and CDR2 as FQGNSA. CDR3 protein: CASSLALQGAQETQYF. The CDR3 bases are TGTGCCAGCAGCTTAGCCCTTCAGGGGGCCCAAGAGACCCAGTACTTC. Filled out from reference TRBV7-2 and TRBJ2-5, the complete variable domain reads GAGVSQSPSNKVTEKGKDVELRCDPISGHTALYWYRQSLGQGLEFLIYFQGNSAPDKSGLPSDRFSAERTGGSVSTLTIQRTQQEDSAVYLCASSLALQGAQETQYFGPGTRLLVL.

The CDR3 region has the DNA TGTGCCAGTAGTGGACAGGGGGCAGGTATGGGCATTCAGTACTTC. Protein: CASSGQGAGMGIQYF. The chain is built from TRBV19 and TRBJ2-4; 11 nucleotides align to TRBD1. V shed 5 bases, J shed 9 bases, and the junction held 9 bases outside the gene matches. From germline, CDR1 is LNHDA and CDR2 SQIVND (reference sequence). This CDR3 has 15 residues.

V is TRBV29-1 and J is TRBJ2-7; no definite D call. Looked up from germline, CDR1 is SQVTM and CDR2 is ANQGSEA. CDR3 length equals 11 residues. The V end lost 3 bases, the J end lost 5 bases, and 8 bases lay between the germline ends. The CDR3 nucleotides are TGCAGCGTTGATAGTTTCGACGAGCAGTACTTC. This translates into CSVDSFDEQYF.

The chain uses TRBV11-2 and TRBJ1-1; tentatively, D is TRBD1 (5 bases). Germline V CDR1 and CDR2: SGHAT, FQNNGV. V shed 0 bases and J shed 6 bases, with 8 bases lying between them. The CDR3 totals 13 residues. This CDR3 is CASSLDSTAEAFF. In nucleotides, the CDR3 is TGTGCCAGCAGCTTAGATTCGACAGCTGAAGCTTTCTTT.

The chain combines TRBV3-1 (or the pseudogene TRBV3-2) with TRBJ2-7; TRBD2 matches at 7 bases. The trim removed 3 bases at V and 6 bases at J, leaving 11 bases unmatched. Germline values: CDR1 LGHDT, CDR2 YNNKEL (reference sequence). The CDR3 extends over 15 amino acids. CDR3 loop: CASSQGEGLGAEQYF. CDR3 DNA: TGTGCCAGCAGCCAGGGGGAGGGTCTCGGGGCCGAGCAGTACTTC.

The chain uses TRBV6-5 and TRBJ2-5; 7 bases fit TRBD2. This CDR3 comprises 12 residues. V shed 8 bases, J shed 7 bases, and the junction held 7 bases outside the gene matches. The germline gives CDR1 MNHEY, CDR2 SVGAGI. The CDR3 DNA is TGTGCCAGCTGGGCGGGAGAGGGGACCCAGTACTTC. Translated: CASWAGEGTQYF.

The chain couples TRBV24-1 to TRBJ2-1, with a tentative D call TRBD1 (5 bases). In germline, CDR1 is KGHDR, CDR2 SFDVKD. Trimming shortened V by 5 bases and J by 5 bases, and 18 bases separated the two germline ends. This CDR3 is 16 amino acids long. The DNA of the CDR3 is TGTGCCACCAGTGGGAAGGGGTCGGTTAGGAACAATGAGCAGTTCTTC. Translating it yields CATSGKGSVRNNEQFF.

This clone was seen only a few times. The chain is built from TRBV3-1 (or the pseudogene TRBV3-2) and TRBJ2-3; TRBD2 aligns across 11 bases. The ends lost 3 bases at V and 0 bases at J; junction bases unmatched: 8. This CDR3 region has 18 residues. CDR1 is LGHDT and CDR2 is YNNKEL in the germline V gene (reference sequence). As DNA, the CDR3 is TGTGCCAGCAGCCATTGGCTAGCGGGGGGATCTAGCACAGATACGCAGTATTTT. As protein: CASSHWLAGGSSTDTQYF.

This chain links TRBV18 with TRBJ1-1; 9 bases match TRBD1. V lost 4 bases to trimming and J lost 5 bases; unmatched junction nucleotides: 11. The CDR3 spans 16 residues. Germline CDR1 KGHSH, CDR2 LQKENI. For the CDR3, the DNA is TGTGCCAGCTCACGGGACAGGGAGGAGGTTGGAACTGAAGCTTTCTTT. This gives the protein CASSRDREEVGTEAFF.

The CDR3 loop is CASSLMAGRISYEQYF. The CDR3 nucleotides read TGTGCCAGCAGCTTAATGGCAGGGAGGATCTCCTACGAGCAGTACTTC. The chain carries TRBV7-3 and TRBJ2-7, with TRBD2 as a possible D gene (6 bases). The CDR3 loop spans 16 amino acids. V lost 1 base, J lost 0 bases, and 13 bases lay in between. The germline V gene has CDR1 SGHTA and CDR2 FQGTGA.